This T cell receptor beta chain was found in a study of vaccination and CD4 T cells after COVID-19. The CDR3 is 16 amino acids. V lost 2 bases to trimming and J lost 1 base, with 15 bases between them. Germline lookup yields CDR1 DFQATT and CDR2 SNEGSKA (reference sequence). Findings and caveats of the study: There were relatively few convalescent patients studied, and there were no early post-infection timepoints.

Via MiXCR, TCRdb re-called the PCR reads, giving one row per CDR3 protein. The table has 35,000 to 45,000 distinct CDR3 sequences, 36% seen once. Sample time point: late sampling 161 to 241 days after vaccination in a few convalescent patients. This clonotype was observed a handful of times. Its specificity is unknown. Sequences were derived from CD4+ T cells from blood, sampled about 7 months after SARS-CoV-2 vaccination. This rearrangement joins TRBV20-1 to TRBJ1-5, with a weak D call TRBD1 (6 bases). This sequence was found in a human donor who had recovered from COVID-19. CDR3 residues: CSARILGAGSNQPQHF. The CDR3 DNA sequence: TGCAGTGCTAGAATTCTGGGGGCAGGGAGCAATCAGCCCCAGCATTTT.